These 10 T cell receptor beta chains share one sample of origin, sequenced in a study of shared clonotypes between healthy human individuals. Method: immunoSEQ multiplex PCR; TCRdb's copy keeps in-frame clones and lacks some. There are nearly 600,000 clones in the sample; 95% to 96% occur only once, and over 0.09% lies in the top ten. Naive CD8 cells lacked CD45RO and underwent positive selection for CCR7, leaving out terminally differentiated effector memory CD45RA+ cells. Sequencing was carried out using naive CD8+ T cells sorted from blood. Receptor source: a woman aged 25 to 45 in good health.

The rearrangement links TRBV7-9 to TRBJ2-1, with 8 bases aligning to TRBD1. V was pared by 3 bases and J by 8 bases, with 6 bases of the junction left unmatched. The CDR3 length is 14 residues. Per germline, CDR1 SEHNR and CDR2 FQNEAQ (reference sequence). The CDR3 loop is CASSFQGAWDEQFF. The CDR3, as DNA: TGTGCCAGCAGCTTTCAGGGGGCTTGGGATGAGCAGTTCTTC.

The chain has TRBV19 and TRBJ2-2; 10 bases are a match to TRBD2. The germline V gene has CDR1 LNHDA and CDR2 SQIVND (reference sequence). The CDR3 length is 15 residues. J gave up 9 bases and V 7 bases, and 11 bases lay outside the gene matches. The CDR3 reads CASTSRTSGFWELFF. The CDR3 region has the DNA TGTGCCAGTACTTCAAGGACTAGCGGATTTTGGGAGCTGTTTTTT.

The chain uses TRBV6-1 and TRBJ2-1; 7 bases match TRBD2. Germline V CDR1 and CDR2: MNHNS, SASEGT. Trimming cost V 3 bases and J 4 bases; bases outside gene matches: 9. CDR3 length equals 16 residues. Here the CDR3 reads CASSEYPGLGYNEQFF. For the CDR3, the DNA is TGTGCCAGCAGTGAGTACCCAGGACTAGGATACAATGAGCAGTTCTTC.

The chain joins TRBV28 to TRBJ2-7; 8 bases align to TRBD2. Trimming removed 5 bases from V and 5 bases from J; junction bases left unmatched: 8. CDR3 length: 14 amino acids. Germline V gene data show CDR1 as MDHEN and CDR2 as SYDVKM. The CDR3, as DNA: TGTGCCAGCAGTCCCCGGGGGGGGCACGACGAGCAGTACTTC. It encodes CASSPRGGHDEQYF.

The V call is TRBV9, the J call TRBJ1-1, with D tentatively TRBD1 (5 bases). The CDR3 covers 12 residues. The germline CDR1 and CDR2 sequences are SGDLS and YYNGEE. V gave up 0 bases and J gave up 7 bases, with 7 bases separating them. The CDR3 nucleotides read TGTGCCAGCAGCGTAGGTGGGGGTGAAGCTTTCTTT. Translating gives CASSVGGGEAFF.

This clone has only one observation. The chain couples TRBV27 to TRBJ2-7, with 8 bases identical to TRBD1. CDR3 length equals 15 residues. Germline loops: CDR1 MNHEY, CDR2 SMNVEV (reference sequence). J was trimmed by 6 bases and V by 5 bases; bases with no gene match: 12. The CDR3 is CASSRIGTGEAEQYF. The CDR3 DNA reads TGTGCCAGCAGTCGAATCGGGACAGGTGAGGCCGAGCAGTACTTC.

The chain uses TRBV19 and TRBJ2-1, with TRBD2 identical over 8 bases. V lost 5 bases and J lost 4; bases outside the gene matches: 7. CDR1 is LNHDA and CDR2 is SQIVND in the germline V gene (reference sequence). This CDR3 is built from 15 residues. The chain's CDR3 is CASSFGTGGYNEQFF. The CDR3 DNA follows: TGTGCCAGTAGTTTTGGGACGGGAGGGTACAATGAGCAGTTCTTC. Combining the CDR3 with reference TRBV19 and TRBJ2-1 gives the whole variable domain DGGITQSPKYLFRKEGQNVTLSCEQNLNHDAMYWYRQDPGQGLRLIYYSQIVNDFQKGDIAEGYSVSREKKESFPLTVTSAQKNPTAFYLCASSFGTGGYNEQFFGPGTRLTVL.

This chain uses TRBV15 with TRBJ2-1; 8 nucleotides align to TRBD1. CDR3 length: 14 amino acids. Germline V gene data show CDR1 as LNHNV and CDR2 as YYDKDF (reference sequence). V lost 1 base to trimming and J lost 8 bases; unmatched junction nucleotides: 4. The CDR3 loop is CATSRAGGGDEQFF. CDR3 nucleotides: TGTGCCACCAGCAGAGCAGGGGGCGGCGATGAGCAGTTCTTC.

This chain links TRBV10-1 with TRBJ2-7, with D perhaps assigned TRBD1 or TRBD2 (7 bases each). Germline loops: CDR1 WNHNN, CDR2 SYGVQD (reference sequence). The germline V and J ends were trimmed by 3 bases and 7 bases, with 13 bases remaining between them. The CDR3 is 13 residues long. CDR3 loop: CASSDTRGGEQYF. In DNA, the CDR3 is TGCGCCAGCAGTGATACCAGGGGGGGAGAGCAGTACTTC.

The rearrangement links TRBV11-1 to TRBJ2-5; 8 positions agree with TRBD2. This CDR3 comprises 15 residues. CDR1 and CDR2 from the germline V gene are SGHAT and FQDESV (reference sequence). The V segment lost 6 bases and the J segment 7 bases; nucleotides outside the gene matches: 13. CDR3 sequence: CASSHGRKRESTQYF. In DNA form, the CDR3 reads TGTGCCAGCAGTCATGGAAGGAAGCGGGAGTCGACCCAGTACTTC.